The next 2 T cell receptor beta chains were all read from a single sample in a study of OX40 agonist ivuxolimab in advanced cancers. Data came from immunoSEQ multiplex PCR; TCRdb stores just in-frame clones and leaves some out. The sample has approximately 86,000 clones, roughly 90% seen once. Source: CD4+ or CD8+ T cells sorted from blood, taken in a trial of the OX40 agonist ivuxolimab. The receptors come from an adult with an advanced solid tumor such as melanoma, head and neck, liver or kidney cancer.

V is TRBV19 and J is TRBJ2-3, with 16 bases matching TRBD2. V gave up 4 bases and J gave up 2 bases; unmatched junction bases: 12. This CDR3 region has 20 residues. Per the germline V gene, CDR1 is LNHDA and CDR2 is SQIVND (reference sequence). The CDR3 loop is CASSKGTSGRASLPTDTQYF. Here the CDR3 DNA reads TGTGCCAGTAGTAAGGGGACTAGCGGGAGGGCCTCCCTTCCCACAGATACGCAGTATTTT.

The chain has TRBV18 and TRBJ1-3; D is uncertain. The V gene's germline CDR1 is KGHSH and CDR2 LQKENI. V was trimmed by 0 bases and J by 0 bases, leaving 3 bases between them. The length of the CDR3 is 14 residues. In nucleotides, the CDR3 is TGTGCCAGCTCACCACCTATCTCTGGAAACACCATATATTTT. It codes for CASSPPISGNTIYF. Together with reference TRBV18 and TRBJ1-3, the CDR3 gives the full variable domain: NAGVMQNPRHLVRRRGQEARLRCSPMKGHSHVYWYRQLPEEGLKFMVYLQKENIIDESGMPKERFSAEFPKEGPSILRIQQVVRGDSAAYFCASSPPISGNTIYFGEGSWLTVV.